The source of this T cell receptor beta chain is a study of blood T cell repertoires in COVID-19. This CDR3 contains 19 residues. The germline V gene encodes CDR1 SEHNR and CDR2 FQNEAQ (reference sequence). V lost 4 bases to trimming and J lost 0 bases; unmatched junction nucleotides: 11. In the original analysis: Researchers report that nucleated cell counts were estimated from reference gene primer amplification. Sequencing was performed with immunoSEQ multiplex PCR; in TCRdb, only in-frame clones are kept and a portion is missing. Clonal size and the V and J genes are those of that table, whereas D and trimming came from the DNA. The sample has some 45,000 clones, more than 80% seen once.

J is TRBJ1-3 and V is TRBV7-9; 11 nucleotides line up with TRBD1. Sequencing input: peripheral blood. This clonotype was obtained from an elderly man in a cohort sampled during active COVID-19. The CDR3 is CASSSGWTGGFSSGNTIYF. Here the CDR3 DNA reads TGTGCCAGCAGCTCCGGTTGGACAGGGGGCTTTAGCTCTGGAAACACCATATATTTT.